The clone carrying this TCR beta chain was seen once. Assay used: immunoSEQ multiplex PCR; TCRdb lists only in-frame clones, some missing. Of 300,000 or so clones listed, more than 75% were seen once; the top ten hold 1.5% to 2%. These data come from a study of blood T cell repertoires in COVID-19. Source material: peripheral blood. This receptor was identified in a woman in her fifties or sixties with acute or convalescent COVID-19.

The CDR3 sequence is CASSLGQGKGEETQYF. DNA for the CDR3: TGTGCCAGCAGCCTAGGACAGGGGAAAGGCGAGGAGACCCAGTACTTC. The V and J genes are TRBV7-9 and TRBJ2-5, with 9 positions matching TRBD1. CDR1 and CDR2 (germline): SEHNR, FQNEAQ (reference sequence). The CDR3 has 16 residues. Unmatched junction bases numbered 12, after V lost 5 bases and J lost 5 bases. The variable domain in full, completed from reference TRBV7-9 and TRBJ2-5, reads DTGVSQNPRHKITKRGQNVTFRCDPISEHNRLYWYRQTLGQGPEFLTYFQNEAQLEKSRLLSDRFSAERPKGSFSTLEIQRTEQGDSAMYLCASSLGQGKGEETQYFGPGTRLLVL.